This T cell receptor (beta chain) was captured by sequencing in a study of T cell responses to AZD1222 COVID-19 vaccine. Whole-study results and caveats: In a largely white British group with more females than males, clonal diversity was possibly underestimated. Targets within unmutated variant regions were reportedly found for nearly half of spike-specific TCRs. Repertoires were collected only later (after the peak T cell response had occurred).

V was pared by 6 bases and J by 0 bases, with 15 bases between. Germline values: CDR1 SQVTM, CDR2 ANQGSEA. There are 14 residues in the CDR3. Clones were sequenced by immunoSEQ multiplex PCR, and TCRdb holds only the in-frame ones, with some missing. This table holds some 110,000 clones, 70% to 90% found once. On this clone: As yet, its antigen is unknown.

Pooling was applied to second doses at about 4 or about 12 weeks. The chain joins TRBV29-1 to TRBJ2-7, with D perhaps given as TRBD1 or TRBD2 (5 bases each). The sequencing used peripheral blood, collected 28 days after the second AZD1222 dose. The TCR was taken from an adult who received the AZD1222 COVID-19 vaccine. CDR3 protein: CSVRPGASSYEQYF. CDR3 nucleotide sequence: TGCAGCGTAAGACCCGGGGCGAGCTCCTACGAGCAGTACTTC.